The 21 T cell receptor beta chains presented below share a single source sample, sequenced in a study of breast tumors, draining lymph nodes, adjacent tissues. TCRdb reanalysed the multiplex PCR reads using MiXCR and keeps one entry per CDR3 protein. This table holds about 14,000 distinct CDR3 sequences, around 57% found once. The specimen was tumor-adjacent breast tissue. These receptors were obtained from a female donor with breast cancer. Some clones in this sample may be carry-over from other donors' samples.

This chain links TRBV20-1 with TRBJ1-5; TRBD1 is a possible D gene (5 bases). V gave up 6 bases and J gave up 3 bases, with 12 bases separating them. Germline V gene lookup returns CDR1 DFQATT and CDR2 SNEGSKA (reference sequence). The CDR3 totals 13 residues. CDR3 sequence (DNA): TGCAGTGCCCGGTGGGGGGTCAATCAGCCCCAGCATTTT. As protein: CSARWGVNQPQHF.

This chain connects TRBV20-1 to TRBJ2-7; 7 nucleotides align to TRBD1. This CDR3 is built from 14 residues. Per germline, CDR1 DFQATT and CDR2 SNEGSKA (reference sequence). Trimming cost V 6 bases and J 0 bases; bases outside gene matches: 8. CDR3 region: CSAMPGTASYEQYF. For the CDR3, the DNA is TGCAGTGCAATGCCCGGGACAGCCTCCTACGAGCAGTACTTC.

The genes are TRBV5-6 and TRBJ2-7, with TRBD2 matching over 7 bases. Trimming cost V 3 bases and J 5 bases; bases outside gene matches: 5. There are 13 residues in the CDR3. The germline CDR1 and CDR2 sequences are SGHDT and YYEEEE. CDR3: CASSWGRGDEQYF. CDR3 nucleotide sequence: TGTGCCAGCAGCTGGGGGAGGGGAGACGAGCAGTACTTC.

This clonotype is judged large. The chain has TRBV24-1 and TRBJ2-3, with TRBD2 matching over 10 bases. V shed 4 bases, J shed 3 bases, and the junction held 9 bases outside the gene matches. The germline V gene has CDR1 KGHDR and CDR2 SFDVKD. This CDR3 comprises 17 residues. CDR3 DNA: TGTGCCACCAGTGACTACCTAGCGGGAGATGGGACAGATACGCAGTATTTT. It yields the protein CATSDYLAGDGTDTQYF.

By frequency in the sample, this clonotype is medium-sized (0.01 to 0.1%). This rearrangement joins TRBV7-8 to TRBJ2-7, with 11 nucleotides matching TRBD2. The germline CDR1 and CDR2 sequences are SGHVS and FQNEAQ. With 4 bases clipped from V and 7 bases from J, the junction kept 12 bases outside the gene matches. This CDR3 is built from 16 residues. CDR3 DNA: TGTGCCAGCAGCTATGGGGGGCTAGCGGGAGGTCGGGAGCAGTACTTC. Translating it yields CASSYGGLAGGREQYF.

The chain links TRBV6-1 to TRBJ1-5; 7 bases fit TRBD1. With V trimmed by 5 bases and J by 7 bases, 8 bases remained unmatched. The CDR3 extends over 14 amino acids. In germline, CDR1 is MNHNS, CDR2 SASEGT. The CDR3 DNA is TGTGCCAGCAGTTGGGAGACAGGGAGACAGCCCCAGCATTTT. This codes for CASSWETGRQPQHF.

The rearrangement joins TRBV4-2 to TRBJ2-2; 8 bases align to TRBD2. V trimming: 2 bases; J trimming: 6 bases; junction bases outside the gene matches: 8. The CDR3 covers 16 residues. The V gene's germline CDR1 is LGHNA and CDR2 YNFKEQ. Here the CDR3 DNA reads TGTGCCAGCAGCCAATCTTTAGCGGGACCCCCCGGGGAGCTGTTTTTT. Amino acid sequence: CASSQSLAGPPGELFF.

With regard to this clonotype: Sequence at one end of the junction differs from germline and may be a read error. The DNA for the CDR3 is TGTGCCATCAGGGGGCATTCTGGAAATACCATATATTTT. Translating it yields CAIRGHSGNTIYF. The rearrangement uses TRBV10-3 and TRBJ1-3; D perhaps matches TRBD1 (5 bases). Per germline, CDR1 ENHRY and CDR2 SYGVKD. This CDR3 contains 13 residues.

V gene TRBV2 combines with J gene TRBJ1-4; no reliable D call. The CDR3 is 13 residues long. Germline-derived CDR1 and CDR2 are SNHLY and FYNNEI. V lost 2 bases to trimming and J lost 10 bases, with 11 bases between them. The CDR3 DNA reads TGTGCCAGCAGTGAATTATCCCGGCTAAAACTGTTTTTT. Amino acid sequence: CASSELSRLKLFF.

In this sample, this clonotype turned up a few times. V is TRBV10-3 and J is TRBJ2-7; tentatively, D is TRBD1 (6 bases). Trimming took off 3 bases at V and 5 bases at J, with 14 bases between the two ends. Germline assignment: CDR1 ENHRY and CDR2 SYGVKD. The CDR3 length is 14 residues. The CDR3 spells CAISDPDRAHEQYF. The CDR3 coding sequence is TGTGCCATCAGTGATCCGGACAGAGCCCACGAGCAGTACTTC.

V usage is TRBV29-1 and J usage is TRBJ1-1; D may be TRBD1 (5 bases). The germline V gene has CDR1 SQVTM and CDR2 ANQGSEA. The CDR3 spans 13 residues. Trimming shortened V by 4 bases and J by 1 base, and 10 bases separated the two germline ends. CDR3 DNA sequence: TGCAGCGTTGTGGGGCGGAGGAACACTGAAGCTTTCTTT. Encoded protein: CSVVGRRNTEAFF.

This clonotype turned up a few times. The chain combines TRBV7-2 with TRBJ2-5, with D hard to call. CDR1 and CDR2 from the germline V gene are SGHTA and FQGNSA. The length of the CDR3 is 13 residues. The germline V and J ends were trimmed by 1 base and 6 bases, with 9 bases remaining between them. The CDR3 DNA reads as TGTGCCAGCAGCTTAGAGTCGCGACAGACCCAGTACTTC. Its translation: CASSLESRQTQYF.

The table lists this clonotype with many counts. The V and J genes are TRBV9 and TRBJ2-5; D is unclear. The ends were cut back, 0 bases at V and 5 bases at J, with 8 bases in the middle. This CDR3 is 13 amino acids long. The germline CDR1 and CDR2 sequences are SGDLS and YYNGEE. CDR3 in DNA: TGTGCCAGCAGCGTAGGGCTTCGGGAGACCCAGTACTTC. Amino acids: CASSVGLRETQYF.

V and J are TRBV19 and TRBJ2-3, with 12 bases lining up with TRBD2. V was pared by 5 bases and J by 0 bases, with 3 bases of the junction left unmatched. Germline V gives CDR1 LNHDA, CDR2 SQIVND (reference sequence). This CDR3 is 16 amino acids long. CDR3 nucleotide sequence: TGTGCCAGTAGTCTCGGGACTAGCGGGAGCACAGATACGCAGTATTTT. This encodes CASSLGTSGSTDTQYF.

The V gene is TRBV9, the J gene TRBJ2-5; D remains ambiguous. The CDR3 extends over 15 amino acids. Germline V gene data show CDR1 as SGDLS and CDR2 as YYNGEE. Trimming pared 1 base from V and 0 bases from J, leaving 10 bases between. Written as DNA, the CDR3 is TGTGCCAGCAGCGTACCGCGAAGAGACCAAGAGACCCAGTACTTC. Its translation is CASSVPRRDQETQYF.

In its sample, this clonotype is medium-sized. The V gene is TRBV7-8, the J gene TRBJ1-5; D remains unclear. V lost 1 base, J lost 2 bases, and 9 bases lay in between. Looked up from germline, CDR1 is SGHVS and CDR2 is FQNEAQ. This CDR3 region has 15 residues. CDR3 region: CASSLERAGNQPQHF. DNA for the CDR3: TGTGCCAGCAGCTTAGAAAGGGCTGGCAATCAGCCCCAGCATTTT.

Ten or more counts support this clonotype. The chain is built from TRBV5-8 and TRBJ1-2; D is undetermined. V was pared by 0 bases and J by 7 bases, with 10 bases between. Germline V lookup: CDR1 SGHTS, CDR2 YDEGEE. The CDR3 extends over 13 amino acids. The chain's CDR3 is CASSLDEPGGYTF. The CDR3 nucleotides read TGTGCCAGCAGCTTGGATGAACCAGGTGGCTACACCTTC.

By share, this clonotype counts as medium-sized. The V call is TRBV9, the J call TRBJ1-2, with 8 nucleotides matching TRBD1. V was pared by 1 base and J by 8 bases, with 7 bases of the junction left unmatched. The CDR3 has 14 residues. Per germline, CDR1 SGDLS and CDR2 YYNGEE. DNA of the CDR3: TGTGCCAGCAGCGTATCAGGGGGCGCAGGGGGCTACACCTTC. Translating gives CASSVSGGAGGYTF.

V gene TRBV2 combines with J gene TRBJ2-1; the D is unclear. Germline-derived CDR1 and CDR2 are SNHLY and FYNNEI. Trimming took 0 bases from V and 14 from J, leaving 8 bases between them. This CDR3 has 11 amino acids. CDR3 region: CASSEAEEKFF. The CDR3 DNA sequence: TGTGCCAGCAGTGAAGCCGAAGAAAAGTTCTTC.

As for this clonotype: The final CDR3 position lacks the conserved phenylalanine or tryptophan, pointing to a likely read error. CDR3 DNA sequence: TGCAGCGCCCCGGACCCCCGAGGGCCCCGTAACTATTGGTACACCCTC. It codes for CSAPDPRGPRNYWYTL. The rearrangement uses TRBV29-1 and TRBJ1-2, with D unclear. The CDR3 covers 16 residues. Germline values: CDR1 SQVTM, CDR2 ANQGSEA. Trimming stripped 7 bases from V and 11 bases from J, with 32 bases between.

About this clonotype: A much larger clone differs from this one at a single base, so this may be a read error. The chain has TRBV5-1 and TRBJ2-5; D call uncertain. From germline, CDR1 is SGHRS and CDR2 YFSETQ. There are 14 residues in the CDR3. CDR3: CASSLQAAQDTQYF. The CDR3 DNA reads as TGCGCCAGCAGCTTGCAAGCTGCCCAAGACACCCAGTACTTC.